Listed here is a single T cell receptor (beta chain). Its specificity is unknown. CD8 memory fractions consisted of CD45RO+ and CCR7-negative CD45RA+ TemRA cells together. The record originates from a study of shared clonotypes between healthy human individuals. Study-level points and caveats: Larger estimated richness was generally recorded for naive subsets relative to memory subsets. In contrast to clonotypes shared by all four donors, non-shared clonotypes had lower generation probabilities. Clonotypes that were shared across a handful of donors made up roughly 5% of naive CD4 clonotypes.

Data came from immunoSEQ multiplex PCR; TCRdb stores just in-frame clones and leaves some out. Here the sample spans roughly 300,000 clones, 80% to 90% being singletons. The clonotype was recovered from a man between 18 and 35 years old in good health. Sequencing input: memory CD8+ T cells sorted from blood. Documented subset: CD45RO+ cells pooled with CCR7-negative TemRA cells.

CDR3 residues: CASSESGRDEQFF. CDR3 DNA: TGTGCCAGCAGTGAATCCGGTCGGGATGAGCAGTTCTTC. The chain employs TRBV6-1 and TRBJ2-1; D uncertain. CDR1 is MNHNS, CDR2 SASEGT, per germline. The ends were cut back, 2 bases at V and 8 bases at J, with 10 bases in the middle. The CDR3 spans 13 residues.